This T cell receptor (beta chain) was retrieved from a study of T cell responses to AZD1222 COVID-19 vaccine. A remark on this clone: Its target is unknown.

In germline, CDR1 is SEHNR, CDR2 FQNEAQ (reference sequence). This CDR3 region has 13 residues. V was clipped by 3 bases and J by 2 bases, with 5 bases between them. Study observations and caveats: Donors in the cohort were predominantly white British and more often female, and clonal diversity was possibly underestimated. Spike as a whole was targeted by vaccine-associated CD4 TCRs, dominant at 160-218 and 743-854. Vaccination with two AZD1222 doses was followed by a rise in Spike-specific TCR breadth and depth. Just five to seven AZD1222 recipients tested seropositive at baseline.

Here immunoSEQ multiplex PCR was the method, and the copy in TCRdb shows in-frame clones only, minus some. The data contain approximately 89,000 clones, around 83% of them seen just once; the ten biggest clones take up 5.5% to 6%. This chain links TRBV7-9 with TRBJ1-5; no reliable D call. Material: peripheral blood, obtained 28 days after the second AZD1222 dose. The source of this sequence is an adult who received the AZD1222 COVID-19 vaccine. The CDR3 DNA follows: TGTGCCAGCAGCTTCGGGGGCAATCAGCCCCAGCATTTT. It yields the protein CASSFGGNQPQHF. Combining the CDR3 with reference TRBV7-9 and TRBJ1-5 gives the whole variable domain DTGVSQNPRHKITKRGQNVTFRCDPISEHNRLYWYRQTLGQGPEFLTYFQNEAQLEKSRLLSDRFSAERPKGSFSTLEIQRTEQGDSAMYLCASSFGGNQPQHFGDGTRLSIL.